What follows are 27 T cell receptor beta chains derived from one specimen sequenced in a study of read filtering for tumor transcriptome and immune sequencing. The library was built from about 370 ng RNA with molecular barcoded adaptors for alpha/delta and beta/gamma chains. A single record per CDR3 protein comes from TCRdb applying MiXCR to the reads. The data contain around 41,000 distinct CDR3 sequences, over 9.5% of them seen just once; the ten biggest clones take up around 30%. Sequenced material: a population of CD138-negative cells sorted from bone marrow. Every receptor here comes from a donor aged 40 or older with multiple myeloma.

This clonotype was seen repeatedly, ten times or more. J is TRBJ2-2 and V is TRBV9, with D unclear. This CDR3 has 14 amino acids. The V end lost 0 bases, the J end lost 2 bases, and 5 bases lay between the germline ends. The germline V gene has CDR1 SGDLS and CDR2 YYNGEE. The CDR3 DNA reads TGTGCCAGCAGCGTAGCCTTTAACACCGGGGAGCTGTTTTTT. It encodes CASSVAFNTGELFF.

The rearrangement links TRBV28 to TRBJ1-1, with D uncertain. The CDR3 contains 11 residues. Germline CDR1 and CDR2: MDHEN and SYDVKM. V lost 10 bases to trimming and J lost 11 bases, with 17 bases between them. For the CDR3, the DNA is TGTGCCACTATTCCCGGGCCTGGGGCTTTCTTT. The encoded protein is CATIPGPGAFF.

This clonotype has just a few counts. The V and J genes are TRBV6-1 and TRBJ2-1; 10 nucleotides match TRBD1. The CDR3 length is 22 residues. Germline CDR1 and CDR2: MNHNS and SASEGT. J was trimmed by 4 bases and V by 1 base; bases with no gene match: 22. The CDR3 loop reads CASSEDPGQGLVLFKLYNEQFF. The CDR3 DNA sequence: TGTGCCAGCAGTGAAGACCCGGGACAGGGGTTGGTTCTTTTTAAACTGTACAATGAGCAGTTCTTC.

This clonotype was seen ten or more times. Sequence at one end of the junction differs from germline and may be a read error. This chain uses TRBV12-3 or TRBV12-4 with TRBJ2-4, with D possibly being TRBD2 (7 bases). There are 12 residues in the CDR3. In DNA, the CDR3 is TGTGCCAGCAGTTCCCCCGGGGGGCGCGTGGACTTC. It translates to CASSSPGGRVDF.

This clonotype has ten or more counts. This chain joins TRBV6-1 and TRBJ1-5, with no clear D. The CDR3 has 13 residues. Deletions cut 7 bases from V and 0 bases from J, with 7 bases between. The germline V gene has CDR1 MNHNS and CDR2 SASEGT. CDR3 sequence (DNA): TGTGCCAGCACCGACGTTAGCAATCAGCCCCAGCATTTT. Its translation: CASTDVSNQPQHF.

To note about this clonotype: A read error is likely, as this CDR3 ends without the conserved phenylalanine or tryptophan. The chain recombines TRBV29-1 with TRBJ1-1; D is ambiguous. V was cut by 4 bases and J by 6 bases, with 9 bases left in between. CDR1 is SQVTM, CDR2 ANQGSEA, per germline. The CDR3 is made up of 11 amino acids. The CDR3 DNA sequence: TGCAGCGTTGGGGTTTACGCTGAAGCTTTCTCT. Translating gives CSVGVYAEAFS.

This clonotype appeared many times. The chain combines TRBV6-2 or TRBV6-3 with TRBJ1-5; 9 positions match TRBD1. The V gene's germline CDR1 is MNHEY and CDR2 SVGEGT. The CDR3 is made up of 19 amino acids. The V segment lost 0 bases and the J segment 3 bases; nucleotides outside the gene matches: 12. CDR3 bases: TGTGCCAGCAGTTACTCGAGCGGCGGGACAGGGAAAAACAATCAGCCCCAGCATTTT. It is translated as CASSYSSGGTGKNNQPQHF.

This clonotype was observed many times. The V gene is TRBV6-2 or TRBV6-3, the J gene TRBJ2-1; 8 nucleotides line up with TRBD2. CDR3 length: 14 amino acids. Trimming cost V 2 bases and J 15 bases; bases outside gene matches: 12. The V gene's germline CDR1 is MNHEY and CDR2 SVGEGT. The CDR3 bases are TGTGCCAGCAGTTACGAGGGAGCGGGGGCCGCGCCGTTCTTC. Its protein is CASSYEGAGAAPFF.

This clonotype has at least ten counts. The chain recombines TRBV6-5 with TRBJ2-7, with D possibly called TRBD1 or TRBD2 (5 bases each). The CDR3 is 12 residues long. V lost 2 bases to trimming and J lost 7 bases, with 9 bases between them. The germline CDR1 and CDR2 sequences are MNHEY and SVGAGI. CDR3 protein: CASSYPEGEQYF. In DNA form, the CDR3 reads TGTGCCAGCAGTTACCCCGAGGGGGAGCAGTACTTC.

In this sample, this clonotype turned up many times. The chain is built from TRBV20-1 and TRBJ2-2; 9 bases match TRBD2. Germline CDR1 is DFQATT and CDR2 is SNEGSKA (reference sequence). This CDR3 comprises 15 residues. V was pared by 5 bases and J by 5 bases, with 9 bases of the junction left unmatched. The chain's CDR3 is CSARFIAGVTGELFF. In DNA, the CDR3 is TGCAGTGCTCGATTTATAGCGGGGGTTACCGGGGAGCTGTTTTTT.

There are many counts of this clonotype. J is TRBJ2-4 and V is TRBV29-1; TRBD1 aligns across 7 bases. The CDR3 length is 13 residues. Germline CDR1 is SQVTM and CDR2 is ANQGSEA. J lost 8 bases, V lost 6 bases, and 10 bases had no gene match. Here the CDR3 reads CSVETGPVDIQYF. The CDR3 DNA is TGCAGCGTGGAGACAGGGCCAGTGGACATTCAGTACTTC. The whole variable domain, remainder taken from reference TRBV29-1 and TRBJ2-4, is SAVISQKPSRDICQRGTSLTIQCQVDSQVTMMFWYRQQPGQSLTLIATANQGSEATYESGFVIDKFPISRPNLTFSTLTVSNMSPEDSSIYLCSVETGPVDIQYFGAGTRLSVL.

This clonotype appeared many times. The chain has TRBV19 and TRBJ2-7, with 7 bases fitting TRBD1. Germline values: CDR1 LNHDA, CDR2 SQIVND (reference sequence). With V trimmed by 3 bases and J by 3 bases, 5 bases remained unmatched. CDR3 length equals 14 residues. In DNA form, the CDR3 reads TGTGCCAGTAGTATTGTGGGACAGAACTACGAGCAGTACTTC. Residues: CASSIVGQNYEQYF.

With regard to this clonotype: The junction and the germline gene differ at one end; a read error may be behind it. The rearrangement joins TRBV11-2 to TRBJ1-1; tentatively, D is TRBD1 (5 bases). Germline V CDR1 and CDR2: SGHAT, FQNNGV. This CDR3 region has 14 residues. CDR3 nucleotides: TGTGCCAGCAGACTTCGGGGGTTAGACACTGACGCTCTCTTT. This codes for CASRLRGLDTDALF. The full variable domain, completed using reference TRBV11-2 and TRBJ1-1, is EAGVAQSPRYKIIEKRQSVAFWCNPISGHATLYWYQQILGQGPKLLIQFQNNGVVDDSQLPKDRFSAERLKGVDSTLKIQPAKLEDSAVYLCASRLRGLDTDALFGQGTRLTVV.

To note about this clonotype: A far larger clone lies a single base away; this is likely a read error. The chain has TRBV11-2 and TRBJ1-1; no clear D gene. The CDR3 has 10 amino acids. V lost 5 bases and J 7 bases, leaving 5 bases between the germline ends. Germline V CDR1 and CDR2: SGHAT, FQNNGV. Written as DNA, the CDR3 is TGTGCCAGCAGCGACCATGAAGCTTTCTTT. Translation: CASSDHEAFF.

This clonotype was observed many times. The chain is built from TRBV20-1 and TRBJ1-1; TRBD1 aligns across 12 bases. The CDR3 totals 16 residues. The V and J ends lost 5 bases and 6 bases, in that order; junction bases with no gene match: 13. Germline values: CDR1 DFQATT, CDR2 SNEGSKA (reference sequence). CDR3 DNA sequence: TGCAGTGCTGCTTCGGGGACAGGGGGCGTAGTCCCTGAAGCTTTCTTT. This translates into CSAASGTGGVVPEAFF.

Concerning this clonotype: A much larger clone differs from this one at a single base, so this may be a read error. The chain uses TRBV5-6 and TRBJ2-3; unclear D gene. The germline CDR1 and CDR2 sequences are SGHDT and YYEEEE. V was cut by 4 bases and J by 2 bases, with 5 bases left in between. The length of the CDR3 is 12 residues. The DNA of the CDR3 is TGTGCCAGCAGCCGAACCACAGATACGCAGTATTTT. Residues: CASSRTTDTQYF.

This clonotype showed up many times. The rearrangement links TRBV20-1 to TRBJ2-7, with TRBD1 matching over 7 bases. The V gene's germline CDR1 is DFQATT and CDR2 SNEGSKA (reference sequence). The CDR3 has 13 residues. V was pared by 5 bases and J by 5 bases, with 9 bases of the junction left unmatched. CDR3 sequence (DNA): TGCAGTGCTCTTAGGCAGGGGGTCGACGAGCAGTACTTC. It translates to CSALRQGVDEQYF.

This clonotype was found many times. The chain links TRBV20-1 to TRBJ1-5, with D possibly being TRBD1 (6 bases). With 5 bases removed from V and 7 bases from J, the gap between germline ends came to 12 bases. The CDR3 is made up of 12 amino acids. Germline loops: CDR1 DFQATT, CDR2 SNEGSKA (reference sequence). In DNA form, the CDR3 reads TGCAGTGCTCACAGGGTGCAACAGCCCCAGCATTTT. This sequence encodes CSAHRVQQPQHF.

This clonotype came up many times. V and J are TRBV11-3 and TRBJ2-1; 13 bases map to TRBD2. CDR1 is SGHNT and CDR2 is YENEEA in the germline V gene. This CDR3 spans 20 amino acids. With 4 bases clipped from V and 7 bases from J, the junction kept 19 bases outside the gene matches. As DNA, the CDR3 is TGTGCCAGCAGCTCCCACCTCGGACTAGCGGGGGCGAACACAGGGAATGAGCAGTTCTTC. This translates into CASSSHLGLAGANTGNEQFF. The full variable domain, rest sourced from reference TRBV11-3 and TRBJ2-1, is EAGVVQSPRYKIIEKKQPVAFWCNPISGHNTLYWYLQNLGQGPELLIRYENEEAVDDSQLPKDRFSAERLKGVDSTLKIQPAELGDSAVYLCASSSHLGLAGANTGNEQFFGPGTRLTVL.

This clonotype was detected many times. V gene TRBV6-2 or TRBV6-3 combines with J gene TRBJ2-1; TRBD2 agrees at 9 bases. The J segment lost 2 bases and the V segment lost 7 bases, leaving 3 bases of the junction unmatched. This CDR3 contains 14 residues. The germline gives CDR1 MNHEY, CDR2 SVGEGT. For the CDR3, the DNA is TGTGCCAGCACCCAGCGGGGGGCCTACAATGAGCAGTTCTTC. Translating gives CASTQRGAYNEQFF.

Of note for this clonotype: With a much larger clone just one base away, this may be a read error. This rearrangement joins TRBV6-2 or TRBV6-3 to TRBJ1-5; weak D call: TRBD1 (6 bases). This CDR3 spans 14 amino acids. The V gene lost 8 bases and the J gene lost 6 bases, with 17 bases spanning the gap. In germline, CDR1 is MNHEY, CDR2 SVGEGT. CDR3 DNA sequence: TGTGCCAGCGGGACGGGGACAACCCCTCAGCCCCAGCATTTT. Residues: CASGTGTTPQPQHF.

This clonotype was seen ten or more times. This rearrangement joins TRBV20-1 to TRBJ2-3; maybe TRBD2 (5 bases). Germline V gene data show CDR1 as DFQATT and CDR2 as SNEGSKA (reference sequence). The CDR3 spans 19 residues. V shed 0 bases and J shed 2 bases, with 24 bases lying between them. The CDR3 loop is CSARDPGALKAVLTDTQYF. CDR3 nucleotides: TGCAGTGCTAGAGATCCCGGCGCCCTGAAAGCGGTACTCACAGATACGCAGTATTTT.

This clonotype appeared many times. The chain links TRBV20-1 to TRBJ2-3; D might be TRBD2 (7 bases). Germline V lookup: CDR1 DFQATT, CDR2 SNEGSKA (reference sequence). V gave up 2 bases and J gave up 5 bases, with 11 bases separating them. CDR3 size: 13 residues. The CDR3 loop is CSARHGGQDTQYF. For the CDR3, the DNA is TGCAGTGCTAGACACGGGGGGCAAGATACGCAGTATTTT.

This clonotype was detected many times. The chain couples TRBV4-2 to TRBJ2-1; D might be TRBD2 (6 bases). The CDR3 extends over 15 amino acids. The V and J ends lost 1 base and 4 bases respectively, with 11 bases between them. Per the germline V gene, CDR1 is LGHNA and CDR2 is YNFKEQ. CDR3 bases: TGTGCCAGCAGCCAAGTCGTAGCGGATTACAATGAGCAGTTCTTC. It codes for CASSQVVADYNEQFF.

This clonotype was recorded many times. The gene calls are TRBV2 and TRBJ1-1; TRBD1 matches at 9 bases. With V trimmed by 4 bases and J by 8 bases, 8 bases remained unmatched. The germline V gene has CDR1 SNHLY and CDR2 FYNNEI. CDR3 length: 14 amino acids. The CDR3 loop is CASSVTGGENEAFF. DNA of the CDR3: TGTGCCAGCAGTGTGACAGGGGGAGAGAACGAAGCTTTCTTT.

The sample holds many counts of this clonotype. V is TRBV7-8 and J is TRBJ2-7; D gene unclear. The V end was cut by 0 bases, the J end by 4 bases, with 7 bases between. The CDR3 has 13 residues. Germline loops: CDR1 SGHVS, CDR2 FQNEAQ. CDR3 sequence (DNA): TGTGCCAGCAGCTTAGCGGGTTTTTACGAGCAGTACTTC. Protein product: CASSLAGFYEQYF.

At least ten counts were recorded for this clonotype. The chain couples TRBV27 to TRBJ2-4; possibly TRBD1 for D (7 bases). Germline CDR1 and CDR2: MNHEY and SMNVEV (reference sequence). This CDR3 comprises 15 residues. The germline V and J ends were trimmed by 5 bases and 3 bases, with 14 bases remaining between them. In DNA form, the CDR3 reads TGTGCCAGCAGTCCACTCCAGGGGGGCAAAAACATTCAGTACTTC. Translated, it gives CASSPLQGGKNIQYF.